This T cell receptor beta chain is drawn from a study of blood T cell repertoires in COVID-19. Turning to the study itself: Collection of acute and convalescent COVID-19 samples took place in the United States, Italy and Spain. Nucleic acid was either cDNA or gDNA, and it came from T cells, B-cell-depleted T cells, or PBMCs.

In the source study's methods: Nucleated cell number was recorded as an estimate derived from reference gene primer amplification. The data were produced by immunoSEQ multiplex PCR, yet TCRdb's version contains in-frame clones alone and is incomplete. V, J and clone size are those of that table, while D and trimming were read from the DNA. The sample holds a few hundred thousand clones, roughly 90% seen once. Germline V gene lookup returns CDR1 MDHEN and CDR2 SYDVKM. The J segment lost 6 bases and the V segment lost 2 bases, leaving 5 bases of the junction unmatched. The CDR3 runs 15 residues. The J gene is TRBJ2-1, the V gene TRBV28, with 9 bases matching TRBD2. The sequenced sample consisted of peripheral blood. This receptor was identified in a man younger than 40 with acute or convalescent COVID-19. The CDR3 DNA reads TGTGCCAGCAGTTTAATCGGGACTAGCAGCAATGAGCAGTTCTTC. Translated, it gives CASSLIGTSSNEQFF. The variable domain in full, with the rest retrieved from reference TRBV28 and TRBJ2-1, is DVKVTQSSRYLVKRTGEKVFLECVQDMDHENMFWYRQDPGLGLRLIYFSYDVKMKEKGDIPEGYSVSREKKERFSLILESASTNQTSMYLCASSLIGTSSNEQFFGPGTRLTVL.